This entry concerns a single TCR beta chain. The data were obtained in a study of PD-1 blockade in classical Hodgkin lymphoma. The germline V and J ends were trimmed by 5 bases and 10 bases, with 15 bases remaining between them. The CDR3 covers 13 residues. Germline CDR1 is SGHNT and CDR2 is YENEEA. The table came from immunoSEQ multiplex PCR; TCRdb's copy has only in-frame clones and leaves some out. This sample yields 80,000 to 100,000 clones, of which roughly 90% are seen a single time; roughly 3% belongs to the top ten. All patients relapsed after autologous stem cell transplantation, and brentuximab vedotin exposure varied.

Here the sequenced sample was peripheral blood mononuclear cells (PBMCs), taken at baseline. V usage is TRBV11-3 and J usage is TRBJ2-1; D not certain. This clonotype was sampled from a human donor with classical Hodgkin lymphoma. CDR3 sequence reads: CASSKLVLGEQFF. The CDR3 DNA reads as TGTGCCAGCAGCAAACTCGTTCTGGGCGAGCAGTTCTTC.